The rows below give T cell receptor beta chains drawn from one sample of a study of CD8 T cell repertoires and HIV-1 epitope variants. Generated by immunoSEQ multiplex PCR, the TCRdb table keeps only in-frame clones and is missing some. The sample has roughly 5,800 clones, about three fifths seen once. No antigen is known for these receptors. Specimen: cultured CD8+ T cells derived from PBMCs. These receptors all come from a male donor with HIV. The CDR3 runs from the conserved cysteine through the conserved F or W. The D gene is left open where the match is weak. Size tells how often a clone was seen (once, few, many) or the class of an expanded clone, and some rows leave it out.

j_gene: TRBJ2-7; d_gene: .; abundance: .; v_gene: TRBV6-5; CDR3nt: TGTGCCAGCAGTTACTCACAAGCGGCAACCTACGAGCAGTACTTC; CDR3aa: CASSYSQAATYEQYF
j_gene: TRBJ2-7; d_gene: .; abundance: .; v_gene: TRBV7-5; CDR3nt: TGTGTCAGAAGCTTAGGGAGTGGGGGAATGGGACATACCTACGAGCAGTACTTC; CDR3aa: CVRSLGSGGMGHTYEQYF
j_gene: TRBJ2-1; d_gene: .; abundance: .; v_gene: TRBV6-5; CDR3nt: TGTGCCAGCAAGGAAGGGCGGTCCTCCTACAATGAGCAGTTCTTC; CDR3aa: CASKEGRSSYNEQFF
j_gene: TRBJ2-5; d_gene: .; abundance: .; v_gene: TRBV2; CDR3nt: TGTGCCAGCAGTGATCCGGACAGCGCTTGGGGGACCCAGTACTTC; CDR3aa: CASSDPDSAWGTQYF
j_gene: TRBJ1-1; d_gene: .; abundance: .; v_gene: TRBV13; CDR3nt: TGTGCCAGCAGCCAAACCGGAGGGTCTGGCATGAACACTGAAGCTTTCTTT; CDR3aa: CASSQTGGSGMNTEAFF
j_gene: TRBJ2-2; d_gene: TRBD2; abundance: .; v_gene: TRBV6-4; CDR3nt: TGTGCCAGCAGTGACGGACTAGCCCACACCGGGGAGCTGTTTTTT; CDR3aa: CASSDGLAHTGELFF
j_gene: TRBJ2-1; d_gene: .; abundance: .; v_gene: TRBV19; CDR3nt: TGTGCCAGTACTATAGGTACATCCTCCTACAATGAGCAGTTCTTC; CDR3aa: CASTIGTSSYNEQFF
j_gene: TRBJ2-5; d_gene: .; abundance: .; v_gene: TRBV28; CDR3nt: TGTGCCAGCAGTCCACGACTAACAGAGACCCAGTACTTC; CDR3aa: CASSPRLTETQYF
j_gene: TRBJ1-1; d_gene: TRBD1; abundance: .; v_gene: TRBV2; CDR3nt: TGTGCCAGCATTCTCCGGGACAGGGGGCTTGACACTGAAGCTTTCTTT; CDR3aa: CASILRDRGLDTEAFF
j_gene: TRBJ1-6; d_gene: .; abundance: .; v_gene: TRBV4-2; CDR3nt: TGTGCCAGCAGCCAAGATAGGGCAGAAAATTCACCCCTCCACTTT; CDR3aa: CASSQDRAENSPLHF
j_gene: TRBJ2-3; d_gene: .; abundance: .; v_gene: TRBV9; CDR3nt: TGTGCCAGCAGCCCCGAAGCCCGCACAGATACGCAGTATTTT; CDR3aa: CASSPEARTDTQYF
j_gene: TRBJ1-3; d_gene: .; abundance: few; v_gene: TRBV29-1; CDR3nt: TGCAGCGTTGAGGCGGGAAACACCATATATTTT; CDR3aa: CSVEAGNTIYF
j_gene: TRBJ1-1; d_gene: .; abundance: .; v_gene: TRBV19; CDR3nt: TGTGCCAGTAGTATAGCATCCCCCATGAACACTGAAGCTTTCTTT; CDR3aa: CASSIASPMNTEAFF
j_gene: TRBJ2-7; d_gene: TRBD1; abundance: .; v_gene: TRBV18; CDR3nt: TGTGCCAGCTCACAAGGGACAGACAACGAGCAGTACTTC; CDR3aa: CASSQGTDNEQYF
j_gene: TRBJ1-2; d_gene: .; abundance: .; v_gene: TRBV5-1; CDR3nt: TGCGCCAGCAGCTTGGAAGAGGGTTGGCACACCTTC; CDR3aa: CASSLEEGWHTF
j_gene: TRBJ2-1; d_gene: .; abundance: .; v_gene: TRBV28; CDR3nt: TGTGCCAGCAGTTTAAATGCCAATGAGCAGTTCTTC; CDR3aa: CASSLNANEQFF
j_gene: TRBJ1-4; d_gene: TRBD1; abundance: .; v_gene: TRBV23-1; CDR3nt: TGCGCCAGCAGTCAACCAGGGGACAGTAATGAAAAACTGTTTTTT; CDR3aa: CASSQPGDSNEKLFF
j_gene: TRBJ2-1; d_gene: .; abundance: .; v_gene: TRBV7-9; CDR3nt: TGTGCCAGCAGCTTAGATGCAGGAAACGAGCAGTTCTTC; CDR3aa: CASSLDAGNEQFF
j_gene: TRBJ2-2; d_gene: TRBD2; abundance: .; v_gene: TRBV6-1; CDR3nt: TGTGCCACCTTACAGCGGGAAGGGGGGGAGCTGTTTTTT; CDR3aa: CATLQREGGELFF
j_gene: TRBJ2-2; d_gene: TRBD2; abundance: .; v_gene: TRBV5-1; CDR3nt: TGCGCCAGCAGCTTAATAGCGGGAGGGTCCACCGGGGAGCTGTTTTTT; CDR3aa: CASSLIAGGSTGELFF